These 23 T cell receptor beta chains came from one sample sequenced in a study of cytomegalovirus exposure and HLA in healthy donors. PCR was performed using 60 Vbeta and 13 Jbeta primers. The assay was immunoSEQ multiplex PCR, and TCRdb's table has in-frame clones only and misses some. The sample carries around 100,000 clones, 76% recorded once. Source material: PBMCs. The receptors come from a woman between 18 and 29 years old in good health and CMV-seropositive.

V usage is TRBV5-6 and J usage is TRBJ2-1; TRBD2 might be the D (6 bases). Trimming left V 1 base short and J 15 bases short, with 23 bases between. Germline CDR1 SGHDT, CDR2 YYEEEE. This CDR3 spans 15 amino acids. CDR3 amino acids: CASSLSGRRTAYTFF. Written as DNA, the CDR3 is TGTGCCAGCAGCTTGAGCGGGCGAAGGACCGCCTACACGTTCTTC.

The chain recombines TRBV11-1 with TRBJ1-1; D may be TRBD1 (6 bases). In germline, CDR1 is SGHAT, CDR2 FQDESV (reference sequence). The CDR3 loop spans 14 amino acids. Between the trimmed V and J ends, which lost 1 base and 4 bases, there was a span of 10 bases. The chain's CDR3 is CASSLDVTGTEAFF. In DNA form, the CDR3 reads TGTGCCAGCAGCTTAGACGTGACAGGCACTGAAGCTTTCTTT.

V is TRBV5-1 and J is TRBJ2-7, with a possible D match to TRBD1 (6 bases). V shed 3 bases and J shed 0 bases, with 7 bases lying between them. The V gene's germline CDR1 is SGHRS and CDR2 YFSETQ. The CDR3 is 13 amino acids. CDR3 nucleotide sequence: TGCGCCAGCAGCTGGACAGCCTCCTACGAGCAGTACTTC. Protein product: CASSWTASYEQYF.

The genes are TRBV6-1 and TRBJ1-5, with D perhaps TRBD1 (5 bases). Per the germline V gene, CDR1 is MNHNS and CDR2 is SASEGT. The V gene lost 2 bases and the J gene lost 1 base, with 12 bases spanning the gap. This CDR3 has 16 amino acids. The CDR3: CASSEKVGLSNQPQHF. For the CDR3, the DNA is TGTGCCAGCAGTGAAAAGGTGGGGCTGAGCAATCAGCCCCAGCATTTT.

This clone was recorded only once. V and J are TRBV27 and TRBJ2-5, with 10 bases that match TRBD2. CDR1 MNHEY and CDR2 SMNVEV come from the germline V gene (reference sequence). With 1 base clipped from V and 4 bases from J, the junction kept 6 bases outside the gene matches. This CDR3 has 16 amino acids. The chain's CDR3 is CASSLLASGRGETQYF. CDR3 DNA sequence: TGTGCCAGCAGTTTATTGGCTAGCGGGAGAGGAGAGACCCAGTACTTC.

The V gene is TRBV29-1, the J gene TRBJ2-1, with D possibly TRBD1 on 6 matching bases. Germline CDR1 reads SQVTM; CDR2 reads ANQGSEA. V lost 4 bases and J 0 bases, leaving 28 bases between the germline ends. The CDR3 has 20 amino acids. As DNA, the CDR3 is TGCAGCGTTGTACCCCCCGGGACACGGCGAGCCGGGATCTCCTACAATGAGCAGTTCTTC. It yields the protein CSVVPPGTRRAGISYNEQFF.

J is TRBJ2-1 and V is TRBV15, with TRBD2 matching 16 bases. The germline V gene encodes CDR1 LNHNV and CDR2 YYDKDF (reference sequence). The CDR3 sequence is 17 residues long. Losses at the gene ends were 0 bases for V and 12 bases for J; bases not matched to a gene: 8. CDR3 residues: CATSRDGYGTSGRVQFF. CDR3 nucleotide sequence: TGTGCCACCAGCAGAGATGGGTACGGGACTAGCGGGAGGGTGCAGTTCTTC.

The genes are TRBV5-4 and TRBJ2-5; TRBD1 matches 9 bases. The CDR3 has 17 residues. In germline, CDR1 is SGHNT, CDR2 YYREEE (reference sequence). With 4 bases clipped from V and 9 bases from J, the junction kept 19 bases outside the gene matches. CDR3 loop: CASSVVGQGPSMGAQYF. The CDR3 DNA sequence: TGTGCCAGCAGCGTTGTGGGACAGGGCCCGTCAATGGGGGCCCAGTACTTC.

This clone has a single count. This sequence joins TRBV5-1 and TRBJ1-2; 9 nucleotides agree with TRBD1. The trim removed 5 bases at V and 4 bases at J, leaving 12 bases unmatched. Germline-derived CDR1 and CDR2 are SGHRS and YFSETQ. This CDR3 contains 16 residues. Here the CDR3 DNA reads TGCGCCAGCAGTCCGGACAGGGGAGAACGGGGCTATGGCTACACCTTC. Protein: CASSPDRGERGYGYTF.

This clone was picked up a small number of times. As DNA, the CDR3 is TGTGCCAGCAGTTATACTAGCCCGGGGTACGAGCAGTACTTC. It translates to CASSYTSPGYEQYF. The J gene is TRBJ2-7, the V gene TRBV6-5, with a tentative D call TRBD2 (6 bases). The germline gives CDR1 MNHEY, CDR2 SVGAGI. The CDR3 length is 14 residues. Trimming took off 3 bases at V and 4 bases at J, with 13 bases between the two ends.

The chain couples TRBV19 to TRBJ2-3; 12 bases align to TRBD2. Germline CDR1 reads LNHDA; CDR2 reads SQIVND (reference sequence). The CDR3 loop spans 20 amino acids. V was pared by 6 bases and J by 2 bases, with 18 bases of the junction left unmatched. For the CDR3, the DNA is TGTGCCAGTAGCCCGGGTCCTAGCGGGAGGGTATACACCTTCACAGATACGCAGTATTTT. Protein sequence: CASSPGPSGRVYTFTDTQYF.

The chain combines TRBV5-1 with TRBJ2-3, with TRBD1 identical over 8 bases. This CDR3 contains 15 residues. The V gene's germline CDR1 is SGHRS and CDR2 YFSETQ. V was pared by 4 bases and J by 2 bases, with 6 bases of the junction left unmatched. The CDR3 protein is CASSLTGVFTDTQYF. The CDR3 DNA sequence: TGCGCCAGCAGCCTGACAGGGGTCTTCACAGATACGCAGTATTTT.

V usage is TRBV2 and J usage is TRBJ1-5; the D gene is possibly TRBD1 (6 bases). Trimming took 4 bases from V and 9 from J, leaving 16 bases between them. The CDR3 extends over 14 amino acids. Germline CDR1 SNHLY, CDR2 FYNNEI. The CDR3 bases are TGTGCCAGCAGTGGAACCAGGGGTCGTCGGCCCCAGCATTTT. It yields the protein CASSGTRGRRPQHF.

This clone was seen more than once but under ten times. The V and J genes are TRBV19 and TRBJ2-1; maybe TRBD2 (5 bases). The V gene's germline CDR1 is LNHDA and CDR2 SQIVND (reference sequence). This CDR3 contains 16 residues. Trimming took 6 bases from V and 0 from J, leaving 15 bases between them. CDR3 in DNA: TGTGCCAGTAGAGCCTACCGGGAACGCTCCTACAATGAGCAGTTCTTC. It codes for CASRAYRERSYNEQFF.

The DNA of the CDR3 is TGTGCCAGCATAGAACAGGGCGGGAATCAGCCCCAGCATTTT. Protein product: CASIEQGGNQPQHF. The chain has TRBV6-1 and TRBJ1-5; possible D gene TRBD1, 6 bases. This CDR3 has 14 residues. The V end was cut by 7 bases, the J end by 4 bases, with 14 bases between. From germline, CDR1 is MNHNS and CDR2 SASEGT.

The chain couples TRBV6-6 to TRBJ2-5; 9 bases line up with TRBD2. V gave up 7 bases and J gave up 9 bases; unmatched junction bases: 12. In germline, CDR1 is MNHNY, CDR2 SVGAGI (reference sequence). The CDR3 has 14 residues. The CDR3 DNA is TGTGCCAGCACCGGTCTAGCGGGGATCCTGGCCCAGTACTTC. This translates into CASTGLAGILAQYF.

The chain employs TRBV11-2 and TRBJ2-4; weak D call: TRBD2 (5 bases). The CDR3 totals 15 residues. Trimming removed 0 bases from V and 0 bases from J, with 6 bases in between. The germline V gene has CDR1 SGHAT and CDR2 FQNNGV. The CDR3 loop reads CASSLDGIAKNIQYF. The CDR3 nucleotides are TGTGCCAGCAGCTTAGACGGGATAGCCAAAAACATTCAGTACTTC.

About this clone itself: Other DNA sequences in this sample translate to the same CDR3. The chain joins TRBV20-1 to TRBJ2-5; perhaps TRBD2 as D (5 bases). Per germline, CDR1 DFQATT and CDR2 SNEGSKA (reference sequence). V dropped 6 bases and J dropped 5 bases, with 10 bases sitting between them. The length of the CDR3 is 11 residues. CDR3: CSARRGETQYF. Here the CDR3 DNA reads TGCAGTGCGAGGCGAGGGGAGACCCAGTACTTC.

The chain is built from TRBV2 and TRBJ2-2; TRBD2 aligns across 12 bases. Germline loops: CDR1 SNHLY, CDR2 FYNNEI. J was trimmed by 7 bases and V by 5 bases; bases with no gene match: 14. CDR3 length: 18 residues. The chain's CDR3 is CASSSHGLAGGLGGELFF. For the CDR3, the DNA is TGTGCCAGCAGTAGTCACGGGCTAGCGGGGGGGCTTGGCGGGGAGCTGTTTTTT. Full variable domain (outside the CDR3, taken from reference TRBV2 and TRBJ2-2): EPEVTQTPSHQVTQMGQEVILRCVPISNHLYFYWYRQILGQKVEFLVSFYNNEISEKSEIFDDQFSVERPDGSNFTLKIRSTKLEDSAMYFCASSSHGLAGGLGGELFFGEGSRLTVL.

The rearrangement links TRBV27 to TRBJ2-4; 7 bases match TRBD2. The germline V gene has CDR1 MNHEY and CDR2 SMNVEV (reference sequence). V was clipped by 3 bases and J by 6 bases; unmatched bases: 11. The CDR3 has 16 residues. The CDR3 loop reads CASSLGGAGARNIQYF. The CDR3 nucleotides read TGTGCCAGCAGTTTGGGAGGTGCGGGAGCAAGAAACATTCAGTACTTC.

V and J are TRBV27 and TRBJ2-1; unclear D gene. This CDR3 contains 12 residues. Between the trimmed V and J ends, which lost 4 bases and 9 bases, there was a span of 10 bases. Germline CDR1 and CDR2: MNHEY and SMNVEV (reference sequence). The CDR3 loop reads CASSSRHIEQFF. The CDR3 DNA is TGTGCCAGCAGTTCACGACACATTGAGCAGTTCTTC.

The chain employs TRBV5-4 and TRBJ1-2; D uncertain. Germline-derived CDR1 and CDR2 are SGHNT and YYREEE (reference sequence). This CDR3 contains 16 residues. The V and J ends lost 2 bases and 5 bases respectively, with 19 bases between them. As DNA, the CDR3 is TGTGCCAGCAGCTTCCTTGGGAACCCGGGGAGGTATGGCTACACCTTC. Residues: CASSFLGNPGRYGYTF.

In this sample, this clone turned up a few times. This chain joins TRBV7-9 and TRBJ2-3, with 10 bases identical to TRBD2. This CDR3 is 16 amino acids long. Germline V gene data show CDR1 as SEHNR and CDR2 as FQNEAQ (reference sequence). Trimming took 5 bases from V and 2 from J; bases not matched to a gene: 7. The CDR3 DNA reads TGTGCCAGCAGCCCCCCCAGCGGGGGGGACACAGATACGCAGTATTTT. Encoded protein: CASSPPSGGDTDTQYF.